These T cell receptor beta chains were read from a single sample in a study of cytomegalovirus exposure and HLA in healthy donors. Some clones are missing from TCRdb's copy, which holds only in-frame ones; the method was immunoSEQ multiplex PCR. The sample shows fewer than 85,000 clones, around 84% of them seen only once. Sample: PBMCs. These receptors were obtained from a man between 65 and 85 years old in good health and CMV-seropositive. CDR3s include the opening cysteine and the closing phenylalanine or tryptophan. The order of the fields is D gene, J gene, V gene, clone size, CDR3 protein, CDR3 DNA. A D gene is named only where the DNA matches it firmly. Rows may omit the clone size; those that give it use once, few, many or a size class.

TRBD1	TRBJ2-2	TRBV4-2	NA	CASSQGATNTGELFF	TGTGCCAGCAGTCAGGGGGCTACGAACACCGGGGAGCTGTTTTTT
NA	TRBJ2-1	TRBV6-5	NA	CASSDGTREQFF	TGTGCCAGCAGTGATGGAACGAGGGAGCAGTTCTTC
TRBD1	TRBJ1-4	TRBV28	NA	CASSLPGTGYEKLFF	TGTGCCAGCAGTTTACCGGGGACAGGGTACGAAAAACTGTTTTTT
NA	TRBJ2-7	TRBV19	NA	CASSNRDGSYEQYF	TGTGCCAGTAGTAACCGGGACGGGAGCTACGAGCAGTACTTC
TRBD2	TRBJ2-7	TRBV4-2	NA	CASSQDRTSGFHEQYF	TGTGCCAGCAGCCAAGACCGGACTAGCGGGTTCCACGAGCAGTACTTC
NA	TRBJ2-2	TRBV27	NA	CASSPRREGAGELFF	TGTGCCAGCAGCCCCCGCAGGGAGGGGGCCGGGGAGCTGTTTTTT
NA	TRBJ1-3	TRBV2	NA	CASSGQGNTIYF	TGTGCCAGCAGTGGACAGGGAAACACCATATATTTT
NA	TRBJ2-7	TRBV5-6	NA	CASSLSLRNEQYF	TGTGCCAGCAGCTTGAGCTTGAGAAACGAGCAGTACTTC
TRBD2	TRBJ2-1	TRBV10-1	NA	CASSEGLAGRLSYNEQFF	TGCGCCAGCAGTGAGGGGCTAGCGGGACGGCTATCCTACAATGAGCAGTTCTTC
NA	TRBJ2-7	TRBV5-1	NA	CASSLLGDGDYEQYF	TGCGCCAGCAGCTTGCTGGGAGACGGGGACTACGAGCAGTACTTC
TRBD1	TRBJ2-6	TRBV4-1	NA	CASSRGQGPISGANVLTF	TGCGCCAGCAGCCGGGGACAGGGGCCAATCTCTGGGGCCAACGTCCTGACTTTC
NA	TRBJ2-3	TRBV7-8	NA	CASSYTGHPDTQYF	TGTGCCAGCAGCTATACGGGACATCCAGATACGCAGTATTTT
NA	TRBJ1-1	TRBV19	NA	CATQGSGSMNTEAFF	TGTGCCACCCAGGGGTCCGGTTCAATGAACACTGAAGCTTTCTTT
TRBD2	TRBJ2-7	TRBV11-2	NA	CASSPEAGVSYEQYF	TGTGCCAGCAGCCCGGAAGCGGGGGTCTCCTACGAGCAGTACTTC
TRBD1	TRBJ1-1	TRBV7-8	NA	CASSFSTGITEAFF	TGTGCCAGCAGCTTTTCGACAGGGATAACTGAAGCTTTCTTT
TRBD2	TRBJ2-3	TRBV5-6	NA	CASSLRGGTDTQYF	TGTGCCAGCAGCTTGCGGGGGGGCACAGATACGCAGTATTTT
NA	TRBJ2-5	TRBV2	NA	CASSGPHSQVGEETQYF	TGTGCCAGCAGTGGGCCCCATAGTCAGGTGGGCGAAGAGACCCAGTACTTC
TRBD2	TRBJ2-5	TRBV29-1	NA	CSVGGLAGQETQYF	TGCAGCGTTGGTGGACTAGCGGGTCAAGAGACCCAGTACTTC
NA	TRBJ2-5	TRBV7-3	NA	CASSPNWSPQETQYF	TGTGCCAGCAGCCCTAACTGGTCCCCCCAAGAGACCCAGTACTTC
NA	TRBJ2-1	TRBV30	NA	CAWSVLRGLFF	TGTGCCTGGAGTGTTTTACGGGGGTTGTTCTTC
TRBD2	TRBJ2-3	TRBV9	NA	CASSPSPTSTSGTQYF	TGTGCCAGCAGCCCCTCACCCACCTCGACTAGCGGTACGCAGTATTTT
TRBD2	TRBJ2-7	TRBV4-1	NA	CASSQASGGAWEQYF	TGCGCCAGCAGCCAAGCTAGCGGGGGGGCCTGGGAGCAGTACTTC
NA	TRBJ2-1	TRBV5-1	once	CASSIAPTNEQFF	TGCGCCAGCAGTATAGCGCCTACAAATGAGCAGTTCTTC
TRBD2	TRBJ2-1	TRBV5-1	NA	CASSLAGLAGVNEQFF	TGCGCCAGCAGCTTGGCGGGACTAGCGGGAGTCAATGAGCAGTTCTTC
TRBD2	TRBJ2-7	TRBV2	NA	CASSQTSGASYEQYF	TGTGCCAGCAGCCAGACTAGCGGGGCCTCCTACGAGCAGTACTTC
NA	TRBJ1-4	TRBV30	NA	CAWSVLRGMNEKLFF	TGTGCCTGGAGTGTACTGAGGGGGATGAATGAAAAACTGTTTTTT
NA	TRBJ2-1	TRBV20-1	once	CSAPRGNEQFF	TGCAGTGCTCCCCGAGGAAATGAGCAGTTCTTC
NA	TRBJ1-3	TRBV7-8	NA	CASSLDYNSGNTIYF	TGTGCCAGCAGCCTCGACTATAACTCTGGAAACACCATATATTTT
TRBD1	TRBJ2-5	TRBV13	NA	CASSLTGVETQYF	TGTGCCAGCAGCTTGACAGGGGTTGAGACCCAGTACTTC
TRBD1	TRBJ1-1	TRBV2	NA	CASIRTGVNTEAFF	TGTGCCAGCATTAGAACAGGGGTGAACACTGAAGCTTTCTTT
TRBD1	TRBJ2-3	TRBV5-1	NA	CASESTGGTDTQYF	TGCGCCAGCGAGAGCACAGGGGGCACAGATACGCAGTATTTT
NA	TRBJ2-2	TRBV4-3	NA	CASSQGASTGELFF	TGCGCCAGCAGCCAAGGTGCGAGCACCGGGGAGCTGTTTTTT
TRBD1	TRBJ2-1	TRBV7-9	once	CASSTGTGRLNEQFF	TGTGCCAGCAGCACCGGGACAGGGCGCCTGAATGAGCAGTTCTTC
NA	TRBJ1-5	TRBV28	NA	CASNQVGVPQNQPQHF	TGTGCCAGCAACCAGGTGGGCGTCCCTCAGAATCAGCCCCAGCATTTT
TRBD2	TRBJ2-2	TRBV7-9	once	CASSRAGGRTGELFF	TGTGCCAGCAGCAGAGCGGGAGGGCGCACCGGGGAGCTGTTTTTT
NA	TRBJ2-1	TRBV6-4	few	CASRRQAGSYNEQFF	TGTGCCAGCAGGCGACAGGCTGGCTCCTACAATGAGCAGTTCTTC
TRBD1	TRBJ2-7	TRBV19	NA	CASSLIPGQGAYEQYF	TGTGCCAGTAGCCTAATTCCGGGACAGGGGGCCTACGAGCAGTACTTC
NA	TRBJ2-3	TRBV28	NA	CASSYAARDTQYF	TGTGCCAGCAGTTATGCAGCCAGGGATACGCAGTATTTT
TRBD2	TRBJ2-7	TRBV2	NA	CASSDWRGNGEQYF	TGTGCCAGCAGTGATTGGCGGGGGAATGGCGAGCAGTACTTC
NA	TRBJ2-1	TRBV29-1	NA	CSVDRGAYNEQFF	TGCAGCGTTGACCGGGGAGCCTACAATGAGCAGTTCTTC
TRBD1	TRBJ1-2	TRBV5-6	few	CASSPGTGYGYTF	TGTGCCAGCAGCCCGGGGACAGGGTATGGCTACACCTTC